This paragraph reports one T cell receptor (beta chain). The antigen is undetermined. A much larger clonotype is one base distant, so this may be a read error. The sample is drawn from a study of T-cell reconstitution after alpha-beta-depleted transplantation in children. Library preparation (for TCRbeta) was performed with unique molecular identifiers. TCRdb re-called the PCR reads through MiXCR, storing one row per CDR3 protein. The sample carries around 700,000 distinct CDR3 sequences, about an eighth recorded once. General study findings and limits: Approximately two months post-transplant, alpha-beta T cells reportedly originated from several hundred expanded graft clones. Day-60 TCRbeta diversity that was high in some patients was derived from surviving recipient T cells and thymic progenitors. From newly produced T cells came most of the T-cell counts and diversity one year after transplant.

Germline V gene data show CDR1 as MNHNY and CDR2 as SVGAGI (reference sequence). The CDR3 extends over 12 amino acids. This chain uses TRBV6-6 with TRBJ1-3; a possible D gene is TRBD1 (5 bases). The source of this sequence is a girl aged 2-10 years with congenital amegakaryocytic thrombocytopenia, due to receive a stem cell transplant. The material was PBMCs, obtained before TCRalphabeta/CD19-depleted stem cell transplant. The CDR3 coding sequence is TGTGCCAGCAGTTACGGGGGTGACACCGTATATTTT. It codes for CASSYGGDTVYF.